This T cell receptor beta chain was identified during a study of shared clonotypes between healthy human individuals. Comment on this clone: What it binds is not known.

Study findings and constraints: A reduction in generation probabilities was seen for non-shared clonotypes relative to those shared by all four donors.

The assay was immunoSEQ multiplex PCR, and TCRdb's table has in-frame clones only and misses some. The data show 2 million to 3 million clones, 93% seen once. The germline V gene has CDR1 SGHTA and CDR2 FQGNSA. The CDR3 totals 15 residues. V lost 5 bases and J lost 0, with 13 bases in between. The donor population consisted of healthy HIV-negative adults with no recent acute infections or vaccinations. The TCR was taken from a man younger than 30 in good health. Some clones in this sample may be carry-over from other donors' samples. What was sequenced was naive CD4+ T cells from PBMCs. Subset noted: CD45RA+ positively selected. The chain carries TRBV7-2 and TRBJ1-2; D not certain. DNA for the CDR3: TGTGCCAGCAGCCGAGGACCGACCACTAACTATGGCTACACCTTC. Translating it yields CASSRGPTTNYGYTF. Variable domain in full (rest from reference TRBV7-2 and TRBJ1-2): GAGVSQSPSNKVTEKGKDVELRCDPISGHTALYWYRQSLGQGLEFLIYFQGNSAPDKSGLPSDRFSAERTGGSVSTLTIQRTQQEDSAVYLCASSRGPTTNYGYTFGSGTRLTVV.